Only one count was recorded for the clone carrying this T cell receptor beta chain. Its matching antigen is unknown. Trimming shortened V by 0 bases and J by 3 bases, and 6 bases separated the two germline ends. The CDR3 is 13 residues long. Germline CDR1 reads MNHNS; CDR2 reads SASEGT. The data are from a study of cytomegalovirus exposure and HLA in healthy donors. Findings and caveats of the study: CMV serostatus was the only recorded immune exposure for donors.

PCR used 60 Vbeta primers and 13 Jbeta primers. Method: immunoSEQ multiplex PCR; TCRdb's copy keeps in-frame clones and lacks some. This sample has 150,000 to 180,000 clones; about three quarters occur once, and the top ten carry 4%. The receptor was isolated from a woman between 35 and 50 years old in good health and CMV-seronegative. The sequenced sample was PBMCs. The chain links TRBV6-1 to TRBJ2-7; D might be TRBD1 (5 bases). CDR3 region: CASSEAQVYEQYF. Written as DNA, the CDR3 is TGTGCCAGCAGTGAAGCACAGGTCTACGAGCAGTACTTC.